These T cell receptor beta chains were read from a single sample in a study of CD39 and CD103 CD8 tumor-infiltrating T cells. Data came from immunoSEQ multiplex PCR; TCRdb stores just in-frame clones and leaves some out. Of roughly 7,400 clones listed, 50% to 75% were seen once; the top ten hold 58%. The specimen sequenced was CD8+ T cells sorted from blood. These receptors originate from a human donor with head and neck squamous cell carcinoma. The conserved cysteine and the conserved F or W are not part of the CDR3 here. A D gene is named only where the DNA matches it firmly.

d_call j_call v_call cdr3_aa
TRBD2 TRBJ2-7 TRBV6-5 ASSPGRRGAYEQY
- TRBJ2-3 TRBV6-5 ASSSGLGLGTQY
- TRBJ2-2 TRBV4-1 ASSRGTGELF
TRBD1 TRBJ2-7 TRBV13 ASSLGTGGAEQY
- TRBJ1-5 TRBV7-9 ASSLGGVNQPQH
TRBD2 TRBJ2-3 TRBV10-2 ASTLAGVADTQY
TRBD1 TRBJ1-1 TRBV6-6 ASSTPPGGNTEAF
- TRBJ2-1 TRBV4-1 ASSQDRAVGDEQF
TRBD1 TRBJ1-2 TRBV5-6 ASSHQDRDEGYT
- TRBJ2-7 TRBV9 ASSVYGGVLEEQY
TRBD1 TRBJ2-1 TRBV4-3 ASSRGQGDYNEQF
- TRBJ2-1 TRBV7-3 ALGRRDGDNEQF
TRBD1 TRBJ2-7 TRBV7-6 ASSFRAGGSYEQY
TRBD2 TRBJ2-1 TRBV9 ASSPRAGPSYNEQF
- TRBJ1-4 TRBV2 ASSEGQLLREKLF
- TRBJ2-7 TRBV28 ASSSSSAYEQY
- TRBJ2-7 TRBV7-9 ASSLVGRHYEQY
TRBD2 TRBJ2-1 TRBV11-2 ASSFSGSNEQF
TRBD1 TRBJ1-4 TRBV4-3 ASSQVRTGNEKLF
TRBD1 TRBJ2-7 TRBV7-9 ASSPGQEDEQY
TRBD2 TRBJ2-3 TRBV5-6 ASSLELAGGSFTDTQY
TRBD2 TRBJ2-1 TRBV19 ASSPAGGGSYNEQF
- TRBJ1-6 TRBV2 ASRQGFPGSPLH
- TRBJ2-6 TRBV7-9 ASTPWETGANVLT
TRBD2 TRBJ2-1 TRBV4-1 ASSQEVLAGGLWNEQF
- TRBJ1-2 TRBV6-1 ASSEAHIYGYT
- TRBJ2-1 TRBV28 ASSSLLLASYNEQF
- TRBJ2-7 TRBV19 ASSFSGTYEQY
- TRBJ2-5 TRBV11-3 ASSLRGEETQY
TRBD2 TRBJ2-7 TRBV7-9 ASSLAGGQYEQY
TRBD2 TRBJ2-3 TRBV9 ASSFGLASTDTQY
- TRBJ1-1 TRBV7-6 ASLPTTGGTGTEAF
- TRBJ2-3 TRBV28 ASRDLWSTDTQY
- TRBJ1-1 TRBV7-6 ASSLVVENTEAF
- TRBJ1-1 TRBV28 AAGGGYTEAF
TRBD2 - TRBV28 ASIEVSGGGYEQY
TRBD1 TRBJ2-1 TRBV6-5 ASSSQQGNGEQF
TRBD1 TRBJ2-7 TRBV2 ASKGSRDREREQY
TRBD1 TRBJ1-2 TRBV5-1 ASSPTPDRAYGYT
TRBD1 TRBJ2-1 TRBV7-7 ASSPNPGTGAYNEQF
- TRBJ2-5 TRBV11-2 ASSLRGQETQY
TRBD2 TRBJ2-1 TRBV28 AIGTSGNNEQF
TRBD2 TRBJ2-1 TRBV11-3 ASSLESGSSYNEQF
- TRBJ1-5 TRBV19 ASSLDGYNQPQH
TRBD1 TRBJ2-7 TRBV27 ASSSSGTGGGYEQY
- TRBJ2-5 TRBV6-5 ASSFGTSREETQY
TRBD1 TRBJ2-3 TRBV7-9 ASSNRGISTDTQY
TRBD1 TRBJ2-1 TRBV28 ASSLTGGGSYNEQF
- TRBJ2-2 TRBV28 ASSIIRATAIETGELF
- TRBJ2-7 TRBV7-6 ASSPLQGRAYEQY
TRBD2 TRBJ2-7 TRBV11-2 ASSLVGTSSEQY